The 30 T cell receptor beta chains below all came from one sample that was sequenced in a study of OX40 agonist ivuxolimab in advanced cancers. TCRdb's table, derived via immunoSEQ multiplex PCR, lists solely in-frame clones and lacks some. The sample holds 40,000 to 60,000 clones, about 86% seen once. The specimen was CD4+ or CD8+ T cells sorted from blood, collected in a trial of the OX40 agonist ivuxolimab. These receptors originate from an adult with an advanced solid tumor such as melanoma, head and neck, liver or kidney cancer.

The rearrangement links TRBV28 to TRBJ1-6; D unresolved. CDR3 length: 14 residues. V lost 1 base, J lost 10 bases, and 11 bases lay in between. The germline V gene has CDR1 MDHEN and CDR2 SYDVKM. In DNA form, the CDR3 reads TGTGCCAGCAGTTTATCGGTCCCGGGATCACCCCTCCACTTT. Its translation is CASSLSVPGSPLHF.

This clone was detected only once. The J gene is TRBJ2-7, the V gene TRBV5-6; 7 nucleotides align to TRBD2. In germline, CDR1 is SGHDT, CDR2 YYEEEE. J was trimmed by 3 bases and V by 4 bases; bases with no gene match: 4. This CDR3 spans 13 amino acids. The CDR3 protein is CASSRGTNYEQYF. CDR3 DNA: TGTGCCAGCAGCAGAGGGACTAACTACGAGCAGTACTTC. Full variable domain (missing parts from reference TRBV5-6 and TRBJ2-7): DAGVTQSPTHLIKTRGQQVTLRCSPKSGHDTVSWYQQALGQGPQFIFQYYEEEERQRGNFPDRFSGHQFPNYSSELNVNALLLGDSALYLCASSRGTNYEQYFGPGTRLTVT.

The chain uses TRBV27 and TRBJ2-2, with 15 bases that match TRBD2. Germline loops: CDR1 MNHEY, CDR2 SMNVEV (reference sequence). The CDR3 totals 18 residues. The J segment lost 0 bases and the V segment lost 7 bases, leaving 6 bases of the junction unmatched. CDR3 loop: CASKGGLAGGPNTGELFF. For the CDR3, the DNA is TGTGCCAGCAAAGGGGGACTAGCGGGGGGTCCGAACACCGGGGAGCTGTTTTTT.

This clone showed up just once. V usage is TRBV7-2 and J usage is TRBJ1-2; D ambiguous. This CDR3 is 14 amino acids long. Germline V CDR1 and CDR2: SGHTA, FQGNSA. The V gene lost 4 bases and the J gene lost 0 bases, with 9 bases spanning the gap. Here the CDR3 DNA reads TGTGCCAGCAGCTCCACAGAGGCTAACTATGGCTACACCTTC. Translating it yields CASSSTEANYGYTF.

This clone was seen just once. The CDR3 reads CASSLGGRLNTEAFF. The CDR3 nucleotides read TGTGCCAGCAGCTTAGGAGGCCGATTGAACACTGAAGCTTTCTTT. This chain connects TRBV11-3 to TRBJ1-1; D is uncertain. Germline CDR1 and CDR2: SGHNT and YENEEA. The CDR3 is made up of 15 amino acids. Trimming stripped 1 base from V and 0 bases from J, with 9 bases between.

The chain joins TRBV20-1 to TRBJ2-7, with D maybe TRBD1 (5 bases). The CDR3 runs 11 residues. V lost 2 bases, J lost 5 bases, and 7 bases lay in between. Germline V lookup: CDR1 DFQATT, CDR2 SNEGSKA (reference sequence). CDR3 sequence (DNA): TGCAGTGCTAGACAGGGTAACGAGCAGTACTTC. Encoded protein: CSARQGNEQYF.

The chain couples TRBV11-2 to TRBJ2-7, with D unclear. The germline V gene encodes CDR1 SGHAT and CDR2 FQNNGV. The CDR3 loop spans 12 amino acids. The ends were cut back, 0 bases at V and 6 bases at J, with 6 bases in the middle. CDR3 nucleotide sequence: TGTGCCAGCAGCTTAGAGGTAGCCGAGCAGTACTTC. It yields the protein CASSLEVAEQYF.

CDR3 in DNA: TGTGCCAGCAGCGCGACGGATCTAGCCAAAAACATTCAGTACTTC. It yields the protein CASSATDLAKNIQYF. J is TRBJ2-4 and V is TRBV2; D not certain. Looked up from germline, CDR1 is SNHLY and CDR2 is FYNNEI. This CDR3 has 15 residues. Trimming pared 6 bases from V and 0 bases from J, leaving 12 bases between. Based on the CDR3 plus reference TRBV2 and TRBJ2-4, the full variable domain is EPEVTQTPSHQVTQMGQEVILRCVPISNHLYFYWYRQILGQKVEFLVSFYNNEISEKSEIFDDQFSVERPDGSNFTLKIRSTKLEDSAMYFCASSATDLAKNIQYFGAGTRLSVL.

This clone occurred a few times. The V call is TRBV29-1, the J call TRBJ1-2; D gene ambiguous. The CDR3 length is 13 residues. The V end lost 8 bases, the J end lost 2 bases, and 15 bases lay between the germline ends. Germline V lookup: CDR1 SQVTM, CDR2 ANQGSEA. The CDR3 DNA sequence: TGCAGCACCAGGAGTCACCCGAACTATGGCTACACCTTC. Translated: CSTRSHPNYGYTF.

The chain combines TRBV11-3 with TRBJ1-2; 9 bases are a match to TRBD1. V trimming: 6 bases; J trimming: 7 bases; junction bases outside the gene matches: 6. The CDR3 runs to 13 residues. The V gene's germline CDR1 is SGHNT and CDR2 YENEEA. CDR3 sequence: CASRYGTGLGYTF. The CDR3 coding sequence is TGTGCCAGCAGATACGGGACAGGGCTTGGCTACACCTTC.

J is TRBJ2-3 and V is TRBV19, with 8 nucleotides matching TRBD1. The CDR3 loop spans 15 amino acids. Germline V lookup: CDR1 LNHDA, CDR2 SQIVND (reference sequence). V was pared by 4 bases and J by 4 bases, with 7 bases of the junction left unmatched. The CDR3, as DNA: TGTGCCAGTAGTACGACAGGGGCGGGCGCAGATACGCAGTATTTT. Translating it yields CASSTTGAGADTQYF.

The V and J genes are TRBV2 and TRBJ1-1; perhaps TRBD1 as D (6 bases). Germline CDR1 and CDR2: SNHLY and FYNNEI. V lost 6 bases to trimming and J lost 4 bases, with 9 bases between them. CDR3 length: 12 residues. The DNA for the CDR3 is TGTGCCAGCAGGAGGGGGGGCACTGAAGCTTTCTTT. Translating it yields CASRRGGTEAFF.

The CDR3 sequence: CASSYRGGSTGELFF. In DNA, the CDR3 is TGTGCCAGCAGCTACCGAGGGGGGAGCACCGGGGAGCTGTTTTTT. The V gene is TRBV11-3, the J gene TRBJ2-2; D is perhaps TRBD1 or TRBD2 (6 bases each). The CDR3 sequence is 15 residues long. The germline gives CDR1 SGHNT, CDR2 YENEEA. The V end was cut by 4 bases, the J end by 4 bases, with 13 bases between.

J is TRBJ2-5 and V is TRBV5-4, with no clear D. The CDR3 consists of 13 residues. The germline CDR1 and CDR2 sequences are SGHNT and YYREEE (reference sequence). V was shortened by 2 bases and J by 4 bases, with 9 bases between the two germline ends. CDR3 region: CASSFPLRETQYF. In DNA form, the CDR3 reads TGTGCCAGCAGCTTTCCGCTGCGAGAGACCCAGTACTTC.

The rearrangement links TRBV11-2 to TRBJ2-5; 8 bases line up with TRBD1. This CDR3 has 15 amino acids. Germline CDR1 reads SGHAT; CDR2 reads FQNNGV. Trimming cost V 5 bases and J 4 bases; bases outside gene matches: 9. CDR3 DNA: TGTGCCAGCAGCCCGTCGGGACAGGTCGGAGAGACCCAGTACTTC. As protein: CASSPSGQVGETQYF.

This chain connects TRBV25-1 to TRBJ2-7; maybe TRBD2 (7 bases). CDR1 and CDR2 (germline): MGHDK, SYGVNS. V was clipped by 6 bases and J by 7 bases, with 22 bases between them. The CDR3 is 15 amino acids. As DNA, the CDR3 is TGTGCCAGCAGCCTCGACGGGGGGCGAGGGGATGAGCAGTACTTC. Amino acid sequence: CASSLDGGRGDEQYF.

The CDR3 nucleotides are TGTGCCAGCAGTTTATGGGGAGCCCCCGGGAGGGGAGAGACCCAGTACTTC. The encoded protein is CASSLWGAPGRGETQYF. J is TRBJ2-5 and V is TRBV27; the match to TRBD2 covers 8 bases. V shed 1 base, J shed 4 bases, and the junction held 11 bases outside the gene matches. CDR3 length equals 17 residues. CDR1 MNHEY and CDR2 SMNVEV come from the germline V gene (reference sequence).

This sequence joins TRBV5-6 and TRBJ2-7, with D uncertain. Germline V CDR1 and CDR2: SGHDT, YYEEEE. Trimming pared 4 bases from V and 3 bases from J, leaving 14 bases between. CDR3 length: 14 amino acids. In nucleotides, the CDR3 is TGTGCCAGCAGCCATGGCCCGACGGACTACGAGCAGTACTTC. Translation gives CASSHGPTDYEQYF. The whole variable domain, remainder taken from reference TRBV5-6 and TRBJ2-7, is DAGVTQSPTHLIKTRGQQVTLRCSPKSGHDTVSWYQQALGQGPQFIFQYYEEEERQRGNFPDRFSGHQFPNYSSELNVNALLLGDSALYLCASSHGPTDYEQYFGPGTRLTVT.

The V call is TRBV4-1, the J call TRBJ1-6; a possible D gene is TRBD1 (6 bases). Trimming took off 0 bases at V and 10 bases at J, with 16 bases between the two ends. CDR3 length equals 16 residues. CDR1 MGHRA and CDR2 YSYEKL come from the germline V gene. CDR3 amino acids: CASSQERIGGSSPLHF. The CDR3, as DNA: TGCGCCAGCAGCCAAGAGAGGATAGGGGGTAGCTCACCCCTCCACTTT.

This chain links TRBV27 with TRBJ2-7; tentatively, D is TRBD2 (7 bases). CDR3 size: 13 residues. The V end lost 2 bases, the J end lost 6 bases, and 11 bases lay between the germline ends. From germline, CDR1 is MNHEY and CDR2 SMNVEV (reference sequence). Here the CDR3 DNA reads TGTGCCAGCAGTTTAGCGGGGGCCGGCGAGCAGTACTTC. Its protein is CASSLAGAGEQYF.

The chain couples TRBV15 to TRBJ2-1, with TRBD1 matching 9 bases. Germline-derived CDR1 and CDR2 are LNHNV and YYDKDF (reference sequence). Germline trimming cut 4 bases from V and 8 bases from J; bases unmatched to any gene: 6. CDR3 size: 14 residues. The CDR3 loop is CATSIGTGWDEQFF. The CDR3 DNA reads TGTGCCACCAGCATTGGGACAGGGTGGGATGAGCAGTTCTTC. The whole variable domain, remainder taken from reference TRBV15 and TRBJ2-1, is DAMVIQNPRYQVTQFGKPVTLSCSQTLNHNVMYWYQQKSSQAPKLLFHYYDKDFNNEADTPDNFQSRRPNTSFCFLDIRSPGLGDTAMYLCATSIGTGWDEQFFGPGTRLTVL.

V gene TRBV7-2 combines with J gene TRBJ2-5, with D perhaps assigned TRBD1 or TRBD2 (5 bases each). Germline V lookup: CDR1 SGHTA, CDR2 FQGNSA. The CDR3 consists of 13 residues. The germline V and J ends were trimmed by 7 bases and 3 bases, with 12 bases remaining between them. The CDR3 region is CASTYRDEETQYF. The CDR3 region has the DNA TGTGCCAGCACTTACCGGGACGAAGAGACCCAGTACTTC. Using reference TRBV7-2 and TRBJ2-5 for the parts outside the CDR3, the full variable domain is GAGVSQSPSNKVTEKGKDVELRCDPISGHTALYWYRQSLGQGLEFLIYFQGNSAPDKSGLPSDRFSAERTGGSVSTLTIQRTQQEDSAVYLCASTYRDEETQYFGPGTRLLVL.

CDR3 residues: CASSQDRAGGLGTQYF. The CDR3 nucleotides are TGCGCCAGCAGCCAAGATCGAGCGGGGGGGCTGGGTACGCAGTATTTT. This chain joins TRBV4-1 and TRBJ2-3; 10 positions match TRBD2. The V gene end was trimmed by 0 bases and the J gene end by 8 bases; junction bases not matched to a gene: 8. This CDR3 is built from 16 residues. Germline V CDR1 and CDR2: MGHRA, YSYEKL.

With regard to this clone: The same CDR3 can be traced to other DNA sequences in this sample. This chain's CDR3 is CASSLVPAGTGDEKLFF. The CDR3 DNA is TGCGCCAGCAGCTTGGTACCCGCCGGGACGGGGGATGAAAAACTGTTTTTT. V and J are TRBV5-1 and TRBJ1-4, with D possibly being TRBD1 (5 bases). The germline gives CDR1 SGHRS, CDR2 YFSETQ. The CDR3 is 17 residues long. Trimming removed 0 bases at V and 6 bases at J, with 18 bases between.

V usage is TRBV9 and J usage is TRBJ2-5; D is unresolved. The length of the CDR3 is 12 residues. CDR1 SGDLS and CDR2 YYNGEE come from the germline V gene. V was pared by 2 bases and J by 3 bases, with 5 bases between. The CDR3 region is CASSVAEETQYF. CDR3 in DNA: TGTGCCAGCAGCGTGGCGGAAGAGACCCAGTACTTC.

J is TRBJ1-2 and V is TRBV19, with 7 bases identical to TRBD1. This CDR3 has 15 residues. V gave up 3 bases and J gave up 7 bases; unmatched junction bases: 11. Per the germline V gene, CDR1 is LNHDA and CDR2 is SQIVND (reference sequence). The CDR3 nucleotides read TGTGCCAGTAGTATCCCCCGACAGGGCTCGCGTGGCTACACCTTC. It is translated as CASSIPRQGSRGYTF.

The CDR3 spells CASSPWDSWNTGELFF. The CDR3 coding sequence is TGTGCCAGTAGTCCCTGGGACAGCTGGAACACCGGGGAGCTGTTTTTT. The rearrangement links TRBV19 to TRBJ2-2, with TRBD1 matching over 7 bases. Germline CDR1 reads LNHDA; CDR2 reads SQIVND (reference sequence). The V and J ends lost 5 bases and 1 base, in that order; junction bases with no gene match: 7. The CDR3 runs to 16 residues.

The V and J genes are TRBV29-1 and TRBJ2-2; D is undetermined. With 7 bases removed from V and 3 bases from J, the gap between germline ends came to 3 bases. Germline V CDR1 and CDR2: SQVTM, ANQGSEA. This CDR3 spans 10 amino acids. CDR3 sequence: CSAYTGELFF. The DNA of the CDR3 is TGCAGCGCGTACACCGGGGAGCTGTTTTTT.

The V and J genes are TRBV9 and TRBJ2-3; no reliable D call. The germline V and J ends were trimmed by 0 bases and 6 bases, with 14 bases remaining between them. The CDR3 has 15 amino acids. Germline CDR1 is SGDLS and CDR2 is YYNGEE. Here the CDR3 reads CASSVEGGRRDTQYF. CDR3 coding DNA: TGTGCCAGCAGCGTAGAGGGCGGCCGGCGGGATACGCAGTATTTT.

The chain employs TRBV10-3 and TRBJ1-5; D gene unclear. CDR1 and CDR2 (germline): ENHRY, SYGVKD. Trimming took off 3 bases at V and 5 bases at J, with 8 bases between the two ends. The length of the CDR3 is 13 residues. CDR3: CAISDGRDQPQHF. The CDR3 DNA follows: TGTGCCATCAGTGATGGGAGGGATCAGCCCCAGCATTTT.